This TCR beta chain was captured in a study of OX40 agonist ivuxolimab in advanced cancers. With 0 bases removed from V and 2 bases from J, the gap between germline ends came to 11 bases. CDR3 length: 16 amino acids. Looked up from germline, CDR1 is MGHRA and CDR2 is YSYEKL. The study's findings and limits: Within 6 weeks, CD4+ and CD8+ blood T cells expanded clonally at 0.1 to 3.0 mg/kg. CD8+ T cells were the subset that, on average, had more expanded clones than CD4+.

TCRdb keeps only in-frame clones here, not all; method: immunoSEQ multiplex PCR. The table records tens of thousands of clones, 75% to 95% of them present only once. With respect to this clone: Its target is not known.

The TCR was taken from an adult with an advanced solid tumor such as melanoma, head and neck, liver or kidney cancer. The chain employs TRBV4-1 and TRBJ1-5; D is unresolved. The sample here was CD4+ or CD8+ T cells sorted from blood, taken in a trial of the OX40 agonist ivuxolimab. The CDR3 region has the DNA TGCGCCAGCAGCCAAGACAGCGGCCGGGGCAATCAGCCCCAGCATTTT. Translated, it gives CASSQDSGRGNQPQHF.